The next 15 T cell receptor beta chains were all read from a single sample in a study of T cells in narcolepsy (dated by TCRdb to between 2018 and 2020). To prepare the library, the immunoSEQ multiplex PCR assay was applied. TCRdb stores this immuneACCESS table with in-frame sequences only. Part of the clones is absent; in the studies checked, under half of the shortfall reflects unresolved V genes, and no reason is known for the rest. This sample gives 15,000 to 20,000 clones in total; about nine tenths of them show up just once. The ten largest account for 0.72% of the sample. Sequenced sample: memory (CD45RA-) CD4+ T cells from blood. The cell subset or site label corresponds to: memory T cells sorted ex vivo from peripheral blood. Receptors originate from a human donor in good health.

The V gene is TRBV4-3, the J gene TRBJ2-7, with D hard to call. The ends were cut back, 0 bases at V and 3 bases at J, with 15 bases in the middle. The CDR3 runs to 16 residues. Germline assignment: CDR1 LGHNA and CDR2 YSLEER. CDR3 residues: CASSQDPWPLGYEQYF. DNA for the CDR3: TGCGCCAGCAGCCAAGATCCGTGGCCCCTGGGCTACGAGCAGTACTTC.

The CDR3 sequence is CASSEPDIRLNNSPLHF. CDR3 in DNA: TGTGCCAGCAGTGAACCCGATATCAGGCTAAATAATTCACCCCTCCACTTT. The chain is built from TRBV6-1 and TRBJ1-6, with D uncertain. The CDR3 extends over 17 amino acids. The V end lost 2 bases, the J end lost 5 bases, and 16 bases lay between the germline ends. Germline CDR1 is MNHNS and CDR2 is SASEGT.

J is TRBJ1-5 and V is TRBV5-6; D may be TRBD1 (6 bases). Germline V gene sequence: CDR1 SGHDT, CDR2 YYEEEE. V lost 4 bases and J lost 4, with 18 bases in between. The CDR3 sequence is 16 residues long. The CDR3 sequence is CASSVLGGTPNQPQHF. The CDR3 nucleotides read TGTGCCAGCAGCGTACTGGGCGGGACACCAAATCAGCCCCAGCATTTT. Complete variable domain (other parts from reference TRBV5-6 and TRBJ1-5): DAGVTQSPTHLIKTRGQQVTLRCSPKSGHDTVSWYQQALGQGPQFIFQYYEEEERQRGNFPDRFSGHQFPNYSSELNVNALLLGDSALYLCASSVLGGTPNQPQHFGDGTRLSIL.

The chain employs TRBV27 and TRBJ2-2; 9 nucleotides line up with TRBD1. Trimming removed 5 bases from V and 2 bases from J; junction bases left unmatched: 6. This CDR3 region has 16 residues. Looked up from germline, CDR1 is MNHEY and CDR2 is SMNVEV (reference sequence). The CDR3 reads CASSIKQGANTGELFF. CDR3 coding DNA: TGTGCCAGCAGTATTAAACAGGGGGCAAACACCGGGGAGCTGTTTTTT.

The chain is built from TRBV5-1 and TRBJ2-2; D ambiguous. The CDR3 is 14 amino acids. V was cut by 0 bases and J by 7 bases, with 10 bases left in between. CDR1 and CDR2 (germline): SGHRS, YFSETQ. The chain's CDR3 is CASSLGLVVGELFF. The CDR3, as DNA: TGCGCCAGCAGCTTGGGGCTAGTAGTCGGGGAGCTGTTTTTT.

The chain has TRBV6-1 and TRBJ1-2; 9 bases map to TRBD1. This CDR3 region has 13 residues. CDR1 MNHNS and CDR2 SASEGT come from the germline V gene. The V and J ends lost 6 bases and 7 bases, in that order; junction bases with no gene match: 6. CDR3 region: CASREQGARGYTF. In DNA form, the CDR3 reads TGTGCCAGCAGGGAACAGGGGGCGCGTGGCTACACCTTC.

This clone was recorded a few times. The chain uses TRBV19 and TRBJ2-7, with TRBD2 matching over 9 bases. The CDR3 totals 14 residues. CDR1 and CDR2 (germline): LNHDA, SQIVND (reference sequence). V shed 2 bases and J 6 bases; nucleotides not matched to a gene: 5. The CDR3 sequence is CASSIPGLAIEQYF. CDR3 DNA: TGTGCCAGTAGTATACCGGGACTAGCCATCGAGCAGTACTTC.

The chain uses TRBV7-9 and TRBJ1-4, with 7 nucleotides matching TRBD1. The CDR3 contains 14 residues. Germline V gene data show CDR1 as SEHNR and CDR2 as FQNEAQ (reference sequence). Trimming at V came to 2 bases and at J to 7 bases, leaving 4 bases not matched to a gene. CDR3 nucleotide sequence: TGTGCCAGCAGCTTAATCGCAGGGGGTGAAAAACTGTTTTTT. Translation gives CASSLIAGGEKLFF. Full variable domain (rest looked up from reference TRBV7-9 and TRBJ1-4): DTGVSQNPRHKITKRGQNVTFRCDPISEHNRLYWYRQTLGQGPEFLTYFQNEAQLEKSRLLSDRFSAERPKGSFSTLEIQRTEQGDSAMYLCASSLIAGGEKLFFGSGTQLSVL.

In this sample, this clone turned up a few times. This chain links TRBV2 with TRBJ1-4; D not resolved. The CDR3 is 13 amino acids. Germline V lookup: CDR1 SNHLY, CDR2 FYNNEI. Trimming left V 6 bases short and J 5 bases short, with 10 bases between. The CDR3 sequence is CASRWALNEKLFF. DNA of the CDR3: TGTGCCAGCAGGTGGGCCTTGAATGAAAAACTGTTTTTT.

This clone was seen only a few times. CDR3 in amino acids: CASSLGRRGIQYF. CDR3 DNA: TGTGCCAGCAGCTTAGGAAGAAGAGGCATTCAGTACTTC. V is TRBV11-2 and J is TRBJ2-4, with D uncertain. The V and J ends lost 1 base and 9 bases respectively, with 10 bases between them. CDR3 length: 13 amino acids. Germline CDR1 and CDR2: SGHAT and FQNNGV. Full variable domain (remainder filled in from reference TRBV11-2 and TRBJ2-4): EAGVAQSPRYKIIEKRQSVAFWCNPISGHATLYWYQQILGQGPKLLIQFQNNGVVDDSQLPKDRFSAERLKGVDSTLKIQPAKLEDSAVYLCASSLGRRGIQYFGAGTRLSVL.

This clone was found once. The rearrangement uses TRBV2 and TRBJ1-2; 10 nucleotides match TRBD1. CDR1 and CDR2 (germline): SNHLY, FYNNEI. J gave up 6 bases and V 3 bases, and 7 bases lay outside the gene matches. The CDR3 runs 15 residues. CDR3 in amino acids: CASSDDRDRGNGYTF. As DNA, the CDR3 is TGTGCCAGCAGTGATGACCGGGACAGGGGAAATGGCTACACCTTC. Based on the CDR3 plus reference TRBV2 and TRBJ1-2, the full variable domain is EPEVTQTPSHQVTQMGQEVILRCVPISNHLYFYWYRQILGQKVEFLVSFYNNEISEKSEIFDDQFSVERPDGSNFTLKIRSTKLEDSAMYFCASSDDRDRGNGYTFGSGTRLTVV.

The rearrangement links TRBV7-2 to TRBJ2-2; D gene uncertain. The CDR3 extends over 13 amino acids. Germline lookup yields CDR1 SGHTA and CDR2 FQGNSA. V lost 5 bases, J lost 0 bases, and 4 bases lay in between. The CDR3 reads CASSTSNTGELFF. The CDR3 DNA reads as TGTGCCAGCAGCACCTCGAACACCGGGGAGCTGTTTTTT. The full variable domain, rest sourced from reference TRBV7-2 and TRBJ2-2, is GAGVSQSPSNKVTEKGKDVELRCDPISGHTALYWYRQSLGQGLEFLIYFQGNSAPDKSGLPSDRFSAERTGGSVSTLTIQRTQQEDSAVYLCASSTSNTGELFFGEGSRLTVL.

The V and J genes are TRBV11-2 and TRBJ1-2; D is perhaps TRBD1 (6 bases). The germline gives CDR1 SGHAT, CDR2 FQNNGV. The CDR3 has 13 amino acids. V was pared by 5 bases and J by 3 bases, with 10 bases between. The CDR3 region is CASSQTGDYGYTF. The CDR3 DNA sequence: TGTGCCAGCAGCCAGACAGGCGACTATGGCTACACCTTC.

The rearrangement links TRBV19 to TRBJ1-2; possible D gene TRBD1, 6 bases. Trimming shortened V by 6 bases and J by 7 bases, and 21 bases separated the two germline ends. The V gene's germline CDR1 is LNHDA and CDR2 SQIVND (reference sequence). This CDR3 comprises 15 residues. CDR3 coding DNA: TGTGCCAGTAGCACAAACATGCAGGGGACGCTTGGCTACACCTTC. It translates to CASSTNMQGTLGYTF.

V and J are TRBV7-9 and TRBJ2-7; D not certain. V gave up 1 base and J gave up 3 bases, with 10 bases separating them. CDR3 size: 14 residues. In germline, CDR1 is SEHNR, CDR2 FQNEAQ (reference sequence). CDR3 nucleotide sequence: TGTGCCAGCAGCTTAGACGGCCTACACTACGAGCAGTACTTC. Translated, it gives CASSLDGLHYEQYF.